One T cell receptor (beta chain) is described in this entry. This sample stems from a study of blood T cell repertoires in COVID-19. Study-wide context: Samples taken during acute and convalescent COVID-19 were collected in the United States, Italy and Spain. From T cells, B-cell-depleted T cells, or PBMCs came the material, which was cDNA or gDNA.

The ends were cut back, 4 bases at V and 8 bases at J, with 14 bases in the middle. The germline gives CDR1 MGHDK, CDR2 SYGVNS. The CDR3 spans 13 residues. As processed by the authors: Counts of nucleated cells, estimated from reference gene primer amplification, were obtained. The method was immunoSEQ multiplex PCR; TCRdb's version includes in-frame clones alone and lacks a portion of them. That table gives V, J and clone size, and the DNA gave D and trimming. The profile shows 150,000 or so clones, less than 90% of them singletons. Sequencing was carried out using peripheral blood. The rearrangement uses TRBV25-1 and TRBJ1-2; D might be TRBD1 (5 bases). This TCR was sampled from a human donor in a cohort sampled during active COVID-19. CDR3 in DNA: TGTGCCAGCAGTGCCTTTGGGGGAGGAGGCTACACCTTC. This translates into CASSAFGGGGYTF.